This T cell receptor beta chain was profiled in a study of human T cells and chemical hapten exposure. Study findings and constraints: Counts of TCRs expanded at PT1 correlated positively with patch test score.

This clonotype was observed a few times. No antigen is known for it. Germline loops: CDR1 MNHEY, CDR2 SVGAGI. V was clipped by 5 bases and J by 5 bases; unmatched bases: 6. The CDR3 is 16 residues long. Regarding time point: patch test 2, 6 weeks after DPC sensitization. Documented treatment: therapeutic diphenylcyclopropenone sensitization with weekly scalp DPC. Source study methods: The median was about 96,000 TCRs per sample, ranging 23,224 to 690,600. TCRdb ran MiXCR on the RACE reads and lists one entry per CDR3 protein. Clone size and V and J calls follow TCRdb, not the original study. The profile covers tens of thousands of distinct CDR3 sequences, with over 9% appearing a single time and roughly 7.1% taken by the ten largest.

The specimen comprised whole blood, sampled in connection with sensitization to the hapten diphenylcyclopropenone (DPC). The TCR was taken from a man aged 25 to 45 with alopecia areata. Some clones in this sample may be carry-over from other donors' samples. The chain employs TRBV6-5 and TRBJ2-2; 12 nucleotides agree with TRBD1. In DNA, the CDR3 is TGTGCCAGCAGTAAAGGGACAGGGGGCGCGACCGGGGAGCTGTTTTTT. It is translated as CASSKGTGGATGELFF.